The rows below give T cell receptor beta chains drawn from one sample of a study of cytomegalovirus exposure and HLA in healthy donors. The data were produced by immunoSEQ multiplex PCR, yet TCRdb's version contains in-frame clones alone and is incomplete. The table includes about 90,000 clones, about three quarters detected once. The sample comprised PBMCs. The receptors shown here come from a woman in her 40s in good health and CMV-seropositive. The CDR3 runs from the conserved cysteine through the conserved F or W.

v_call,j_call,cdr3_aa
TRBV7-9,TRBJ2-2,CASSNPMGLAGGSTGELFF
TRBV5-6,TRBJ2-5,CASSLVPGARETQYF
TRBV7-9,-,CASSSIAGVAYEQYF
TRBV19,TRBJ2-7,CASSTSPGSYEQYF
TRBV5-4,TRBJ2-6,CASVGGANVLTF
TRBV5-1,TRBJ1-1,CASRLYRGSGTEAFF
TRBV7-3,TRBJ2-2,CASSLKRRLAGGPNTGELFF
TRBV30,TRBJ2-7,CAWREGTRNEQYF
TRBV4-2,TRBJ2-3,CASSQDGREWPDTQYF
TRBV7-8,TRBJ2-7,CASSLVAGGQYF
TRBV5-1,TRBJ1-6,CASSLTGQINSPLHF
TRBV4-1,TRBJ1-4,CASSLGVGEKLFF
TRBV4-2,TRBJ1-1,CASSQPVGGGNTEAFF
TRBV11-2,TRBJ2-1,CASRPSGSLFNEQFF
TRBV4-2,TRBJ2-3,CASSQDAAGGDTQYF
TRBV7-8,TRBJ2-5,CASSPGLVGGETQYF
TRBV28,TRBJ2-5,CASGTSVIQETQYF
TRBV10-3,TRBJ2-7,CAISEGREPNEQYF
TRBV5-4,TRBJ2-1,CASSRRTSGYLNEQFF
TRBV6-5,TRBJ1-1,CATQTGTNTEAFF
TRBV19,TRBJ2-7,CASSLTRLYEQYF
TRBV18,TRBJ1-5,CASSPGRDQPQHF
TRBV5-6,TRBJ2-1,CASSHARTIDNEQFF
TRBV15,TRBJ2-1,CATSPGGPNEQFF
TRBV15,TRBJ2-3,CATSRDAGTQYF
TRBV19,TRBJ2-7,CASSSGVGYEQYF
TRBV4-2,TRBJ2-7,CASSQDSLAGELWYEQYF
TRBV19,TRBJ2-1,CASSIGQGLMDNEQFF
TRBV27,TRBJ1-2,CASSFSVGAGDYGYTF
TRBV11-3,TRBJ2-4,CASSARQGVENIQYF
TRBV6-4,TRBJ1-4,CASSGSGPEELFF
TRBV5-5,TRBJ2-1,CASSLVGGSDEQFF
TRBV7-7,TRBJ2-5,CASSGGRDQETQYF
TRBV4-2,TRBJ1-2,CASSHAVQPTGNYGYTF
TRBV11-1,TRBJ2-1,CASSGGWARNEQFF
TRBV4-3,TRBJ1-1,CASSLNPQGGAVGTEAFF
TRBV28,TRBJ1-5,CASSLWQGGQPQHF
TRBV7-3,TRBJ1-1,CASSSNSNTEAFF
TRBV4-3,TRBJ1-2,CASSPGSGTGHGYTF
TRBV9,TRBJ2-1,CASSVDPGTSGREQFF
TRBV7-9,TRBJ2-5,CASSLRSTARETQYF
TRBV18,TRBJ1-1,CASSRDRNTEAFF
TRBV6-5,TRBJ2-1,CASSYSTSGYNEQFF
TRBV9,TRBJ2-3,CASSVGENPNQF
TRBV2,TRBJ1-3,CASRDGGQTGNTIYF